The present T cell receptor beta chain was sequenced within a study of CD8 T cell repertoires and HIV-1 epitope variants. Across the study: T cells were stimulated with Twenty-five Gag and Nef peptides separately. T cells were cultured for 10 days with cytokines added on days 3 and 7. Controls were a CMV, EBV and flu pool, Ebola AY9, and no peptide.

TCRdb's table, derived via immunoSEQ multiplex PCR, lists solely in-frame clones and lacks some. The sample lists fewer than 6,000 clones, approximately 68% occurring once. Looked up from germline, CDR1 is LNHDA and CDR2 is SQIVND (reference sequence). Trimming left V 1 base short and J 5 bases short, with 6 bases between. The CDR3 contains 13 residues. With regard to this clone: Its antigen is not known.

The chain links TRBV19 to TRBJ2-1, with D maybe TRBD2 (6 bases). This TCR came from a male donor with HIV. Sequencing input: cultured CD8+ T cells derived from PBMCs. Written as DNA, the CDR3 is TGTGCCAGTAGTATAGGGGGGGACAATGAGCAGTTCTTC. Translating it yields CASSIGGDNEQFF.